What follows are 32 T cell receptor beta chains derived from one specimen sequenced in a study of radiotherapy plus CTLA-4 blockade in lung cancer. Using immunoSEQ multiplex PCR, the repertoire was profiled, and TCRdb retains in-frame clones only, with some absent. The profile shows more than 40,000 clones, roughly 76% of them singletons. Sample: peripheral blood, taken from a patient treated with radiotherapy plus ipilimumab. The origin of the receptors is a human donor with non-small cell lung cancer who had a complete response to radiotherapy plus ipilimumab.

The V gene is TRBV6-5, the J gene TRBJ2-7, with 7 bases aligning to TRBD1. Losses at the gene ends were 6 bases for V and 4 bases for J; bases not matched to a gene: 12. From germline, CDR1 is MNHEY and CDR2 SVGAGI. CDR3 length: 15 residues. CDR3 bases: TGTGCCAGCAGGAATTCCGGGACAGTAATGTACGAGCAGTACTTC. The encoded protein is CASRNSGTVMYEQYF.

The gene calls are TRBV4-1 and TRBJ2-3; TRBD2 matches at 9 bases. Germline V gene sequence: CDR1 MGHRA, CDR2 YSYEKL. The CDR3 is made up of 16 amino acids. V lost 0 bases, J lost 2 bases, and 3 bases stayed unmatched. The CDR3 DNA reads TGCGCCAGCAGCCAAGATCCGGGACTAGCCACAGATACGCAGTATTTT. Its protein is CASSQDPGLATDTQYF.

In its sample, this clone was seen a few times. The chain has TRBV18 and TRBJ1-5; D uncertain. The CDR3 is 13 residues long. V was clipped by 3 bases and J by 11 bases, with 14 bases between them. CDR1 and CDR2 from the germline V gene are KGHSH and LQKENI. The CDR3 region has the DNA TGTGCCAGCTCACCCCAGGAGGATTCGTCCCAGCATTTT. Residues: CASSPQEDSSQHF.

The CDR3 loop is CASSLSGGLSTQYF. DNA for the CDR3: TGCGCCAGCAGCTTGAGCGGCGGCCTGAGTACGCAGTATTTT. The chain uses TRBV5-1 and TRBJ2-3, with D possibly TRBD2 on 5 matching bases. CDR1 SGHRS and CDR2 YFSETQ come from the germline V gene. The ends were cut back, 1 base at V and 8 bases at J, with 14 bases in the middle. This CDR3 has 14 residues.

J is TRBJ1-3 and V is TRBV5-1; D remains ambiguous. The CDR3 has 16 residues. Deletions cut 1 base from V and 0 bases from J, with 11 bases between. CDR1 SGHRS and CDR2 YFSETQ come from the germline V gene. CDR3 residues: CASSLNPAGSGNTIYF. The DNA for the CDR3 is TGCGCCAGCAGCTTGAACCCTGCCGGCTCTGGAAACACCATATATTTT.

This sequence joins TRBV7-9 and TRBJ2-3, with a weak D call TRBD2 (6 bases). Trimming left V 6 bases short and J 0 bases short, with 13 bases between. The CDR3 is 15 amino acids. The germline V gene has CDR1 SEHNR and CDR2 FQNEAQ (reference sequence). The CDR3 protein is CASRASALSTDTQYF. In DNA, the CDR3 is TGTGCCAGCAGGGCTAGCGCCCTTAGCACAGATACGCAGTATTTT.

The chain recombines TRBV29-1 with TRBJ1-4; 10 positions agree with TRBD1. Trimming at V came to 4 bases and at J to 7 bases, leaving 12 bases not matched to a gene. Germline CDR1 is SQVTM and CDR2 is ANQGSEA. The CDR3 sequence is 16 residues long. The CDR3 spells CSVAGTGDQWAEKLFF. The CDR3 DNA reads TGCAGCGTTGCCGGGACAGGGGACCAATGGGCTGAAAAACTGTTTTTT.

This chain joins TRBV9 and TRBJ1-2; 8 positions match TRBD1. This CDR3 comprises 19 residues. Germline values: CDR1 SGDLS, CDR2 YYNGEE. V dropped 4 bases and J dropped 0; count of bases not matched to a gene: 17. CDR3 in amino acids: CASSPRFFATGASNYGYTF. The CDR3, as DNA: TGTGCCAGCAGCCCCCGCTTCTTTGCGACAGGGGCTTCTAACTATGGCTACACCTTC.

The chain is built from TRBV6-1 and TRBJ1-2; a possible D gene is TRBD1 (6 bases). V lost 3 bases and J 2 bases, leaving 13 bases between the germline ends. Germline CDR1 is MNHNS and CDR2 is SASEGT. The CDR3 has 15 amino acids. The chain's CDR3 is CASSDFQGSNYGYTF. In nucleotides, the CDR3 is TGTGCCAGCAGTGATTTTCAGGGGTCCAACTATGGCTACACCTTC.

This clone was picked up a small number of times. This chain links TRBV7-2 with TRBJ2-5, with 10 bases fitting TRBD2. V shed 1 base and J 3 bases; nucleotides not matched to a gene: 5. CDR3 length: 16 amino acids. Per the germline V gene, CDR1 is SGHTA and CDR2 is FQGNSA. The CDR3 region has the DNA TGTGCCAGCAGCTTAGGTCCTAGCGGGGGAGAAGAGACCCAGTACTTC. Its translation: CASSLGPSGGEETQYF.

V is TRBV5-1 and J is TRBJ2-6; TRBD1 agrees at 8 bases. J was trimmed by 0 bases and V by 0 bases; bases with no gene match: 5. Per the germline V gene, CDR1 is SGHRS and CDR2 is YFSETQ. CDR3 size: 18 residues. CDR3 amino acids: CASSLGWDRISGANVLTF. The CDR3 DNA reads as TGCGCCAGCAGCTTGGGCTGGGACAGGATCTCTGGGGCCAACGTCCTGACTTTC.

CDR3 protein: CASNARGNSEETQYF. The CDR3 DNA is TGTGCCAGCAATGCTCGGGGTAACTCAGAAGAGACCCAGTACTTC. The V and J genes are TRBV27 and TRBJ2-5, with a possible D match to TRBD2 (5 bases). Germline assignment: CDR1 MNHEY and CDR2 SMNVEV (reference sequence). V gave up 7 bases and J gave up 3 bases, with 18 bases separating them. CDR3 length: 15 amino acids.

The chain recombines TRBV27 with TRBJ2-7, with 10 bases that match TRBD1. V lost 5 bases and J lost 2; bases outside the gene matches: 6. Germline V lookup: CDR1 MNHEY, CDR2 SMNVEV (reference sequence). The CDR3 is made up of 15 amino acids. In DNA, the CDR3 is TGTGCCAGCAGTGTACCGGGACAGGGGACCTACGAGCAGTACTTC. Amino acids: CASSVPGQGTYEQYF.

This clone appeared once. The V and J genes are TRBV4-3 and TRBJ2-7; a weak D match, TRBD2 (5 bases). Germline V lookup: CDR1 LGHNA, CDR2 YSLEER. V was clipped by 4 bases and J by 4 bases, with 20 bases between them. This CDR3 spans 16 amino acids. CDR3 coding DNA: TGCGCCAGCAGCCGAGACCGGGCCTCGGGAAAGTACGAGCAGTACTTC. This translates into CASSRDRASGKYEQYF.

The rearrangement links TRBV11-2 to TRBJ1-6, with a tentative D call TRBD1 (6 bases). The V gene's germline CDR1 is SGHAT and CDR2 FQNNGV. The CDR3 extends over 16 amino acids. With 4 bases removed from V and 10 bases from J, the gap between germline ends came to 20 bases. The CDR3 spells CASSSILGGVNSPLHF. In DNA form, the CDR3 reads TGTGCCAGCAGCTCCATTCTAGGGGGGGTCAACTCACCCCTCCACTTT.

This chain connects TRBV19 to TRBJ1-4, with D perhaps TRBD1 (5 bases). This CDR3 has 16 amino acids. Germline CDR1 LNHDA, CDR2 SQIVND (reference sequence). V shed 5 bases and J shed 4 bases, with 17 bases lying between them. The CDR3 nucleotides are TGTGCCAGTAGTTTTATGACGACAGCCCGTAATGAAAAACTGTTTTTT. Translating it yields CASSFMTTARNEKLFF. The variable domain in full, with the rest retrieved from reference TRBV19 and TRBJ1-4, is DGGITQSPKYLFRKEGQNVTLSCEQNLNHDAMYWYRQDPGQGLRLIYYSQIVNDFQKGDIAEGYSVSREKKESFPLTVTSAQKNPTAFYLCASSFMTTARNEKLFFGSGTQLSVL.

The chain is built from TRBV10-2 and TRBJ1-2; 12 bases are shared with TRBD1. The CDR3 is made up of 14 amino acids. The germline gives CDR1 WSHSY, CDR2 SAAADI. Trimming cost V 6 bases and J 7 bases; bases outside gene matches: 6. CDR3 nucleotides: TGCGCCAGCAGCACCGGGACAGGGGGCTTTGGCTACACCTTC. This encodes CASSTGTGGFGYTF.

This clone was observed a few times. The CDR3 nucleotides read TGCGCCAGCAGCCAAGATGGGGACAGTGAGCAGTTCTTC. Amino acid sequence: CASSQDGDSEQFF. The J gene is TRBJ2-1, the V gene TRBV4-1; TRBD1 aligns across 7 bases. The length of the CDR3 is 13 residues. With V trimmed by 0 bases and J by 9 bases, 2 bases remained unmatched. Germline V lookup: CDR1 MGHRA, CDR2 YSYEKL.

This clone turned up a few times. Its ends do not fully match the called genes, so a read error is possible. Other DNA variants within this sample encode the same CDR3. The genes are TRBV5-1 and TRBJ1-5; D not resolved. The CDR3 runs 12 residues. Germline V gives CDR1 SGHRS, CDR2 YFSETQ. CDR3 sequence reads: CASSFQNQPQHF. The CDR3 region has the DNA TGTGCCAGCAGCTTTCAAAATCAGCCCCAGCATTTT.

This clone was found once. This rearrangement joins TRBV5-1 to TRBJ1-2; D perhaps matches TRBD1 (5 bases). The CDR3 loop spans 15 amino acids. The V end was cut by 0 bases, the J end by 3 bases, with 12 bases between. The V gene's germline CDR1 is SGHRS and CDR2 YFSETQ. CDR3: CASSLDPGLDYGYTF. In nucleotides, the CDR3 is TGCGCCAGCAGCTTGGACCCAGGGCTGGACTATGGCTACACCTTC.

This chain joins TRBV7-2 and TRBJ1-2; 11 bases align to TRBD1. This CDR3 has 16 amino acids. After removal of 2 bases from V and 6 bases from J, the junction contained 8 bases not matched to a gene. CDR1 SGHTA and CDR2 FQGNSA come from the germline V gene. CDR3 protein: CASSLSQAGQGDGYTF. As DNA, the CDR3 is TGTGCCAGCAGCTTAAGTCAAGCGGGACAGGGGGATGGCTACACCTTC.

This chain links TRBV5-6 with TRBJ2-7; D call uncertain. This CDR3 comprises 16 residues. CDR1 is SGHDT and CDR2 is YYEEEE in the germline V gene. V lost 3 bases and J lost 3, with 19 bases in between. The CDR3 loop is CASSYQRGLKNYEQYF. As DNA, the CDR3 is TGTGCCAGCAGCTATCAAAGAGGCCTAAAGAACTACGAGCAGTACTTC.

The sample holds a few counts of this clone. This chain links TRBV7-3 with TRBJ1-1, with a tentative D call TRBD1 (5 bases). Per germline, CDR1 SGHTA and CDR2 FQGTGA. Trimming removed 3 bases at V and 4 bases at J, with 12 bases between. This CDR3 region has 14 residues. Here the CDR3 reads CASSFGGSVTEAFF. The CDR3 DNA reads as TGTGCCAGCAGCTTCGGGGGGAGCGTCACTGAAGCTTTCTTT.

In this sample, this clone turned up once. V is TRBV19 and J is TRBJ2-2, with 7 bases matching TRBD1. Looked up from germline, CDR1 is LNHDA and CDR2 is SQIVND (reference sequence). This CDR3 contains 14 residues. Germline trimming cut 6 bases from V and 1 base from J; bases unmatched to any gene: 2. CDR3 bases: TGTGCCAGTAGGAGGGGGCAGAACACCGGGGAGCTGTTTTTT. It is translated as CASRRGQNTGELFF.

This clone was seen a few times. The gene calls are TRBV7-9 and TRBJ2-3, with D possibly being TRBD2 (5 bases). Looked up from germline, CDR1 is SEHNR and CDR2 is FQNEAQ (reference sequence). Trimming left V 0 bases short and J 0 bases short, with 7 bases between. This CDR3 spans 15 amino acids. The CDR3 region is CASSLAGASTDTQYF. In nucleotides, the CDR3 is TGTGCCAGCAGCTTAGCGGGAGCTAGCACAGATACGCAGTATTTT.

The chain has TRBV7-9 and TRBJ1-6; D unclear. The CDR3 sequence is 15 residues long. The ends were cut back, 6 bases at V and 3 bases at J, with 12 bases in the middle. Per the germline V gene, CDR1 is SEHNR and CDR2 is FQNEAQ (reference sequence). The CDR3 reads CASRPLQDYNSPLHF. Written as DNA, the CDR3 is TGTGCCAGCAGACCCTTGCAGGACTATAATTCACCCCTCCACTTT.

The chain couples TRBV18 to TRBJ1-2; the D is unclear. The V end was cut by 3 bases, the J end by 4 bases, with 12 bases between. Germline values: CDR1 KGHSH, CDR2 LQKENI. This CDR3 has 14 residues. The CDR3: CASSPEGRSYGYTF. The CDR3 DNA sequence: TGTGCCAGCTCACCTGAGGGCCGGAGCTATGGCTACACCTTC.

The rearrangement links TRBV14 to TRBJ1-5, with 7 bases that match TRBD1. The germline V gene has CDR1 SGHDN and CDR2 FVKESK. The CDR3 has 16 residues. Germline trimming cut 5 bases from V and 0 bases from J; bases unmatched to any gene: 7. CDR3 nucleotide sequence: TGTGCCAGCAGCGTCCTACAGGGGTATAGCAATCAGCCCCAGCATTTT. Amino acid sequence: CASSVLQGYSNQPQHF.

This chain connects TRBV30 to TRBJ2-5, with TRBD1 identical over 9 bases. After removal of 1 base from V and 5 bases from J, the junction contained 8 bases not matched to a gene. From germline, CDR1 is GTSNPN and CDR2 SVGIG (reference sequence). The CDR3 has 15 amino acids. The CDR3 region has the DNA TGTGCCTGGAGTGCCGGGACAGGGTTTTACGAGACCCAGTACTTC. Protein: CAWSAGTGFYETQYF. The full variable domain, completed using reference TRBV30 and TRBJ2-5, is SQTIHQWPATLVQPVGSPLSLECTVEGTSNPNLYWYRQAAGRGLQLLFYSVGIGQISSEVPQNLSASRPQDRQFILSSKKLLLSDSGFYLCAWSAGTGFYETQYFGPGTRLLVL.

V gene TRBV5-1 combines with J gene TRBJ2-1; 7 positions agree with TRBD1. Germline V gene lookup returns CDR1 SGHRS and CDR2 YFSETQ. After removal of 2 bases from V and 2 bases from J, the junction contained 7 bases not matched to a gene. The CDR3 has 16 amino acids. Written as DNA, the CDR3 is TGCGCCAGCAGCTTTAACCCACAGGGGCCCTACAATGAGCAGTTCTTC. It specifies CASSFNPQGPYNEQFF. Complete variable domain (other parts from reference TRBV5-1 and TRBJ2-1): KAGVTQTPRYLIKTRGQQVTLSCSPISGHRSVSWYQQTPGQGLQFLFEYFSETQRNKGNFPGRFSGRQFSNSRSEMNVSTLELGDSALYLCASSFNPQGPYNEQFFGPGTRLTVL.

J is TRBJ2-3 and V is TRBV28; TRBD1 aligns across 8 bases. The junction had 7 bases not matched to a gene; V was cut back by 6 bases and J by 2 bases. This CDR3 region has 15 residues. Per germline, CDR1 MDHEN and CDR2 SYDVKM. The CDR3 DNA reads as TGTGCCAGCAGCCCGGGACAGGAGAACACAGATACGCAGTATTTT. Translating gives CASSPGQENTDTQYF.

This clone was seen more than once but under ten times. This chain connects TRBV5-5 to TRBJ1-4, with a tentative D call TRBD1 (6 bases). V shed 2 bases and J shed 7 bases, with 12 bases lying between them. CDR1 SGHKS and CDR2 YYEKEE come from the germline V gene (reference sequence). This CDR3 region has 14 residues. CDR3 sequence reads: CASSFAGAGEKLFF. The CDR3 DNA reads as TGTGCCAGCAGCTTCGCGGGGGCGGGTGAAAAACTGTTTTTT.